This T cell receptor (beta chain) was sequenced in a study of OX40 agonist ivuxolimab in advanced cancers. Libraries were prepared by immunoSEQ multiplex PCR; TCRdb keeps only in-frame clonotypes and omits some of them. The profile shows about 54,000 clones, 80% to 95% of them singletons. Sequences were derived from CD4+ or CD8+ T cells sorted from blood, sampled in a trial of the OX40 agonist ivuxolimab. The sequence was obtained from an adult with an advanced solid tumor such as melanoma, head and neck, liver or kidney cancer.

DNA for the CDR3: TGTGCCAGCAGCAGAGTTGGGACTACCGAGGATACGCAGTATTTT. This codes for CASSRVGTTEDTQYF. The rearrangement links TRBV9 to TRBJ2-3, with 7 bases matching TRBD2. The CDR3 has 15 residues. V shed 4 bases and J 6 bases; nucleotides not matched to a gene: 11. The V gene's germline CDR1 is SGDLS and CDR2 YYNGEE.